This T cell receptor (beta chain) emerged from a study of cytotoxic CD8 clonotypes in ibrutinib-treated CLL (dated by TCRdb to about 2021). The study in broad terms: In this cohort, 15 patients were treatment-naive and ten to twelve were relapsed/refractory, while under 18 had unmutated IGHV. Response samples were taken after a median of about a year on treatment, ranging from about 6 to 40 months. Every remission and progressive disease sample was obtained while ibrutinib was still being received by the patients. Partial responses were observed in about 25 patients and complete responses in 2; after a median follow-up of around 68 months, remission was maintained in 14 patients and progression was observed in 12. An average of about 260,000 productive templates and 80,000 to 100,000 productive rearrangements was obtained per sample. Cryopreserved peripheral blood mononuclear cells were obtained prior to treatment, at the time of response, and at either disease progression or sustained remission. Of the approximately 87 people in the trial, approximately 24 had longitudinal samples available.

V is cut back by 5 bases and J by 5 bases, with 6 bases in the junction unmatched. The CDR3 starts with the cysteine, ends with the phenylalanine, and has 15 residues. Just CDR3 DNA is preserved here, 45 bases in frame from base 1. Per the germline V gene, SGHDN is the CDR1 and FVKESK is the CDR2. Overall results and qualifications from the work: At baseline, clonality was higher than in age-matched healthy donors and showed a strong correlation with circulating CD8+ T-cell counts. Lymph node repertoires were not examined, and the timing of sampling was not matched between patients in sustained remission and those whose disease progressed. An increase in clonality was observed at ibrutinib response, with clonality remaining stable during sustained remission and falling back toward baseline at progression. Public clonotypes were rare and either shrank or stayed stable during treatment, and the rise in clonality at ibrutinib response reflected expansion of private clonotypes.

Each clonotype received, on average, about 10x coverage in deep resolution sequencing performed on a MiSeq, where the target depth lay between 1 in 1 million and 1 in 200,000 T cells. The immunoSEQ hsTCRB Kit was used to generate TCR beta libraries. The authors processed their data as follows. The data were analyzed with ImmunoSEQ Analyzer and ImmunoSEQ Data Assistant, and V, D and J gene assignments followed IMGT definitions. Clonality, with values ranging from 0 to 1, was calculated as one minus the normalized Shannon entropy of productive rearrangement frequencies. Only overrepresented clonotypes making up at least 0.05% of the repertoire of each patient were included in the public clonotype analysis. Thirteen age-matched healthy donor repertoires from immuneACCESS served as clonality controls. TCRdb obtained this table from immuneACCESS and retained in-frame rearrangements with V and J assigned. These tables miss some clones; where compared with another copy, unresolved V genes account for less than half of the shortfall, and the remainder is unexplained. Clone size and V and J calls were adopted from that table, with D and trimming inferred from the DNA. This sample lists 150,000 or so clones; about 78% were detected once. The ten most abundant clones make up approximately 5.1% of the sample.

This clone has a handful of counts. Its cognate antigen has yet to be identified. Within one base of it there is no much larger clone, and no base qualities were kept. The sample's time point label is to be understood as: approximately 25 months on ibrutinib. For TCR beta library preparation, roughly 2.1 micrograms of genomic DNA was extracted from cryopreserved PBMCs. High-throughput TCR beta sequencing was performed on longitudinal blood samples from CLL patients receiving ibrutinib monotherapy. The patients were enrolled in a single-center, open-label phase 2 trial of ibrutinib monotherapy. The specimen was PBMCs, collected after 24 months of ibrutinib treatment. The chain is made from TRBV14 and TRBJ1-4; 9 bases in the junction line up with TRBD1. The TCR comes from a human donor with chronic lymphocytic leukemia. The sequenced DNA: TGTGCCAGCAGCAATCGGGACAGGGTAAATGAAAAACTGTTTTTT. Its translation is CASSNRDRVNEKLFF.